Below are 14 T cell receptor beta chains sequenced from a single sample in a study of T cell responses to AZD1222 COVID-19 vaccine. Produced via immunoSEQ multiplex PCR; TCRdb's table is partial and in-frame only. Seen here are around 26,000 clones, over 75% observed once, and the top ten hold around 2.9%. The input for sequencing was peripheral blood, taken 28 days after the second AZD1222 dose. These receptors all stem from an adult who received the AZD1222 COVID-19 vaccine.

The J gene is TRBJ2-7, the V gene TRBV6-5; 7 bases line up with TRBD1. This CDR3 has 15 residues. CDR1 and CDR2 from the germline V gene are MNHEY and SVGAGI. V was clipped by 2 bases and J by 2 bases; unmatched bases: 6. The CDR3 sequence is CASSYSTGAPYEQYF. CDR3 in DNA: TGTGCCAGCAGTTACAGCACAGGGGCCCCCTACGAGCAGTACTTC.

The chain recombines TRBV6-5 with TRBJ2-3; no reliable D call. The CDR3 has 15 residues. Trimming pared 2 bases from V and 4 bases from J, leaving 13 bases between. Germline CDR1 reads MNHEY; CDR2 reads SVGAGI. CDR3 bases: TGTGCCAGCAGTTACACCCAGGTAGGGCCAGATACGCAGTATTTT. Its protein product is CASSYTQVGPDTQYF.

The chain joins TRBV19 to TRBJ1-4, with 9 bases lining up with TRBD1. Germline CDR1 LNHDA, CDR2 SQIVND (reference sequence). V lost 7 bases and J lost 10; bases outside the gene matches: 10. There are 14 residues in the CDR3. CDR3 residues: CASTIRTGEGKLFF. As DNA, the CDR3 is TGTGCCAGTACCATCCGGACAGGGGAAGGAAAACTGTTTTTT.

In nucleotides, the CDR3 is TGTGCCAGCAAAGTAATGAGGGATCCTACCTACGAGCAGTACTTC. It encodes CASKVMRDPTYEQYF. This rearrangement joins TRBV2 to TRBJ2-7; D is possibly TRBD2 (5 bases). The CDR3 runs 15 residues. The germline V gene encodes CDR1 SNHLY and CDR2 FYNNEI. V was clipped by 7 bases and J by 2 bases, with 18 bases between them. Full variable domain (missing parts from reference TRBV2 and TRBJ2-7): EPEVTQTPSHQVTQMGQEVILRCVPISNHLYFYWYRQILGQKVEFLVSFYNNEISEKSEIFDDQFSVERPDGSNFTLKIRSTKLEDSAMYFCASKVMRDPTYEQYFGPGTRLTVT.

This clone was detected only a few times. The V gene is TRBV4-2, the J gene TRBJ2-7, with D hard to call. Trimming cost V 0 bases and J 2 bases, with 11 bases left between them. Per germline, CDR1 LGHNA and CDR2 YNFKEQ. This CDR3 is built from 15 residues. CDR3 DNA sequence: TGTGCCAGCAGCCAAGATATCAGCAGAACCTACGAGCAGTACTTC. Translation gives CASSQDISRTYEQYF.

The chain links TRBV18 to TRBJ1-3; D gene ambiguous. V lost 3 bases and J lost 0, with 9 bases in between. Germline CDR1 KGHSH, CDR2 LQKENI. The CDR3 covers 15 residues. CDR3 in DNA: TGTGCCAGCTCACCCTCCCGCAGCTCTGGAAACACCATATATTTT. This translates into CASSPSRSSGNTIYF.

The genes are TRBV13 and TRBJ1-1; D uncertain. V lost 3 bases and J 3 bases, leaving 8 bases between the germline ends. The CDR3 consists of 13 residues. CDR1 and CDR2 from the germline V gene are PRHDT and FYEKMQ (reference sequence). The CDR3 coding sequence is TGTGCCAGCAGCTTCACATGGGACACTGAAGCTTTCTTT. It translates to CASSFTWDTEAFF.

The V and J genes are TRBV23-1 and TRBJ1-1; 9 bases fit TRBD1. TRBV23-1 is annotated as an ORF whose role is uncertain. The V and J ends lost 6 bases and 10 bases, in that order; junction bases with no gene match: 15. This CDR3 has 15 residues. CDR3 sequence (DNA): TGCGCCAGCAGGCCCGGGGGACAGGGTATTTTGGGAGCTTTCTTT. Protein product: CASRPGGQGILGAFF.

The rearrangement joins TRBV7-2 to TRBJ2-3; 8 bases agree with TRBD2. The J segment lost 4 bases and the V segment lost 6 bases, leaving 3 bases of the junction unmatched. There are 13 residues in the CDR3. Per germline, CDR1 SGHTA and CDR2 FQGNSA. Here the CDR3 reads CASRLSGADTQYF. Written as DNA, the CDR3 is TGTGCCAGCAGACTTAGCGGGGCAGATACGCAGTATTTT.

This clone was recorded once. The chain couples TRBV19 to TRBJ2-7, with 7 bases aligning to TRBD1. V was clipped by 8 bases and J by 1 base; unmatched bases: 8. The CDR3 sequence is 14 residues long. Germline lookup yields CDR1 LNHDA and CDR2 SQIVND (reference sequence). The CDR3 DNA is TGTGCCAGTCGACAGGGTTACGATTCCTACGAGCAGTACTTC. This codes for CASRQGYDSYEQYF.

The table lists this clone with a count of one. In nucleotides, the CDR3 is TGTGCCAGCTCGCATGGCAATGAGCAGTTCTTC. Amino acids: CASSHGNEQFF. V gene TRBV7-6 combines with J gene TRBJ2-1; no clear D gene. Germline lookup yields CDR1 SGHVS and CDR2 FNYEAQ. V lost 8 bases, J lost 6 bases, and 8 bases lay in between. This CDR3 region has 11 residues. The full variable domain, rest sourced from reference TRBV7-6 and TRBJ2-1, is GAGVSQSPRYKVTKRGQDVALRCDPISGHVSLYWYRQALGQGPEFLTYFNYEAQQDKSGLPNDRFSAERPEGSISTLTIQRTEQRDSAMYRCASSHGNEQFFGPGTRLTVL.

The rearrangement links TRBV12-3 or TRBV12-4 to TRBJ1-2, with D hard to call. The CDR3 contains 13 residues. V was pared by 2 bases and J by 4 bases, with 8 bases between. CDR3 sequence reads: CASSLSRFYGYTF. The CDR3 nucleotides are TGTGCCAGCAGTTTATCCCGCTTCTATGGCTACACCTTC.

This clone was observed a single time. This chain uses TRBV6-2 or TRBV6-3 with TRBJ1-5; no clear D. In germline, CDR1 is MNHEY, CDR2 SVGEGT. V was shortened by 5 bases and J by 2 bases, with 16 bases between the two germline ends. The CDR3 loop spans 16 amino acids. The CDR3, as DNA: TGTGCCAGCAGTAGAGACGCCCATGAGGGCAATCAGCCCCAGCATTTT. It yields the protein CASSRDAHEGNQPQHF.

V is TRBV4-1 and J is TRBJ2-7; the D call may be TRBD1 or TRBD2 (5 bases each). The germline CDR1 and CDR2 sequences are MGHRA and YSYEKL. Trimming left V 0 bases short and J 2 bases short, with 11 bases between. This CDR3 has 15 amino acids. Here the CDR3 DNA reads TGCGCCAGCAGCCAAGATCCAAGGGGACCCTACGAGCAGTACTTC. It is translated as CASSQDPRGPYEQYF.